This TCR beta chain was sequenced in a study of CD8 T cells in Susac syndrome. This CDR3 spans 14 amino acids. J was trimmed by 6 bases and V by 6 bases; bases with no gene match: 10. CDR1 and CDR2 from the germline V gene are MNHEY and SVGAGI. When the RNA was reverse transcribed, random hexamers were used with an input of about 0.5 to 1 ug. An immunoSEQ multiplex PCR generated amplified TCR beta CDR3 products spanning 54 Vbeta and 13 Jbeta. TCRdb itself ran the immunoSEQ multiplex PCR reads through MiXCR, one entry per CDR3 protein. The sample has approximately 160,000 distinct CDR3 sequences; approximately 92% are singletons.

The chain recombines TRBV6-5 with TRBJ1-1; 7 positions agree with TRBD1. Input material: CD4+ T cells from PBMCs. This clonotype was sampled from a human donor in good health. The CDR3 sequence is CASSRQGGSAEAFF. The CDR3 coding sequence is TGTGCCAGCAGCAGACAGGGAGGTTCCGCTGAAGCTTTCTTT.